The TCR beta chain under discussion was sequenced for a study of blood T cell repertoires in COVID-19. Study-wide context: PBMCs, B-cell-depleted T cells, or T cells provided the cDNA or gDNA that made up the material.

Some clones are missing from TCRdb's copy, which holds only in-frame ones; the method was immunoSEQ multiplex PCR. The sample lists a few hundred thousand clones; around 84% were seen once. Sample: PBMCs or T cells enriched from blood (not recorded which). The TCR comes from a young man with acute COVID-19.

DNA of the CDR3: TGTGCCAGCAGTCTCTCCGAGATGGTGTTAAATTCACCCCTCCACTTT. It codes for CASSLSEMVLNSPLHF. J is TRBJ1-6 and V is TRBV28; no definite D call. Germline V gives CDR1 MDHEN, CDR2 SYDVKM. With 5 bases removed from V and 7 bases from J, the gap between germline ends came to 18 bases. The CDR3 spans 16 residues.